The rows below give T cell receptor beta chains drawn from one sample of a study of blood T cell repertoires in COVID-19. Data came from immunoSEQ multiplex PCR; TCRdb stores just in-frame clones and leaves some out. This sample has about 220,000 clones, with 70% to 90% found just once. The specimen sequenced was peripheral blood. Source of these receptors: a man aged 30-40 years who had recovered from COVID-19. Both conserved end residues are part of each CDR3. The D gene is left open where the match is weak. Size is omitted from some rows. Given values are once, few, many or a class for expanded clones.

>TRBV7-9|NA|TRBJ1-4|NA
TGTGCCAGCAGCCCCCAGCTGGGAGATGAAAAACTGTTTTTT
CASSPQLGDEKLFF
>TRBV2|TRBD1|TRBJ2-5|NA
TGTGCCAGCAGGCAAGGGACAGGCCAAGAGACCCAGTACTTC
CASRQGTGQETQYF
>TRBV11-3|NA|TRBJ2-2|NA
TGTGCCAGCAGCTATGGGACTGCTTTATCCGGGGAGCTGTTTTTT
CASSYGTALSGELFF
>TRBV10-2|TRBD2|TRBJ2-7|NA
TGCGCCAGCAGTGCTGGCGGGGGGTCCTACGAGCAGTACTTC
CASSAGGGSYEQYF
>TRBV2|NA|TRBJ2-2|NA
TGTGCCAGCCAGGGATCCGGGGAGCTGTTTTTT
CASQGSGELFF
>TRBV15|NA|TRBJ1-4|NA
TGTGCCACCAGCACCGTAACGGTCTATAATGAAAAACTGTTTTTT
CATSTVTVYNEKLFF
>TRBV6-2/TRBV6-3|NA|TRBJ2-3|NA
TGTGCCAGCAGTTACCTGGCAGGGGTCGGGTTCACAGATACGCAGTATTTT
CASSYLAGVGFTDTQYF
>TRBV6-5|TRBD1|TRBJ2-7|NA
TGTGCCAGCAGCCGGGACAGGGTATCCTACGAGCAGTACTTC
CASSRDRVSYEQYF
>TRBV10-1|NA|TRBJ2-3|NA
TGCGCCAGCAGTGCTACGAATACGCAGTATTTT
CASSATNTQYF
>TRBV5-4|TRBD1|TRBJ2-7|NA
TGTGCCAGCAGCCAGGACAGGGGAAGCTCCTACGAGCAGTACTTC
CASSQDRGSSYEQYF
>TRBV5-4|NA|TRBJ1-3|NA
TGTGCCAGCAGCATCCAGACTAACTCTGGAAACACCATATATTTT
CASSIQTNSGNTIYF
>TRBV6-6|TRBD1|TRBJ1-5|NA
TGTGCCAGCAGTCCGGGACAGGTGGGTGAGCCCCAGCATTTT
CASSPGQVGEPQHF
>TRBV5-4|NA|TRBJ2-5|NA
TGTGCCAGCAGCTTCTCAGAGACCCAGTACTTC
CASSFSETQYF
>TRBV11-2|TRBD1|TRBJ2-7|NA
TGTGCCAGCAGCTACGACAGGGTATCCTACGAGCAGTACTTC
CASSYDRVSYEQYF
>TRBV18|NA|TRBJ1-5|NA
TGTGCCAGCTCCCCTGCAGCGGTCAATCAGCCCCAGCATTTT
CASSPAAVNQPQHF
>TRBV5-1|TRBD1|TRBJ1-4|NA
TGCGCCAGCAGCTTGGCCGGAAGCCCAGGGGGCAGAAGTGAAAAACTGTTTTTT
CASSLAGSPGGRSEKLFF
>TRBV3-1/TRBV3-2|TRBD2|TRBJ2-5|NA
TGTGCCAGCAGCCACCTAAACCCGGGACTAGTCGGGAGAGAGACCCAGTACTTC
CASSHLNPGLVGRETQYF
>TRBV30|NA|TRBJ2-5|NA
TGTGCCTGGACCAGGGGCCGGGAGACCCAGTACTTC
CAWTRGRETQYF
>TRBV12-3/TRBV12-4|TRBD1|TRBJ1-1|NA
TGTGCCAGCAGCCGACAGGGGAGGTCTGAAGCTTTCTTT
CASSRQGRSEAFF
>TRBV19|NA|TRBJ2-5|NA
TGTGCCAGTAGTAGACAGGCGCGGGAGACCCAGTACTTC
CASSRQARETQYF
>TRBV24-1|NA|TRBJ2-5|NA
TGTGCCACCAGTGACTCTCGGGGTGTAGAGACCCAGTACTTC
CATSDSRGVETQYF
>TRBV6-2/TRBV6-3|TRBD1|TRBJ2-4|NA
TGTGCCAGCAGTTACGATCCTAGACAGGGATGGCAAAACATTCAGTACTTC
CASSYDPRQGWQNIQYF
>TRBV27|NA|TRBJ1-2|NA
TGTGCCAGCAGTTTCGGGGGACCCTATGGCTACACCTTC
CASSFGGPYGYTF
>TRBV27|NA|TRBJ2-7|NA
TGTGCCAGCAGTTTATCCCCAGACAGCGCCCGGCAGTACTTC
CASSLSPDSARQYF
>TRBV7-9|NA|TRBJ1-6|NA
TGTGCCAGCAGCTTATTGACTACTTCACCCCTCCACTTT
CASSLLTTSPLHF
>TRBV6-5|TRBD2|TRBJ2-7|NA
TGTGCCAGCAGGGGGGGGGTGCCCCCGCCGGCCGAGCAGTACTTC
CASRGGVPPPAEQYF
>TRBV5-1|NA|TRBJ1-2|NA
TGCGCCAGCAGCTTGGTTAGGGAGGGTAATGGCTACACCTTC
CASSLVREGNGYTF
>TRBV12-3/TRBV12-4|TRBD2|TRBJ2-7|once
TGTGCCAGCAGCTCCGGACTAGCGGTAGAGGAGTGCTTC
CASSSGLAVEECF
>TRBV2|TRBD2|TRBJ2-2|NA
TGTGCCAGCAAATTAGCGGGGTCCACCGGGGAGCTGTTTTTT
CASKLAGSTGELFF
>TRBV4-1|NA|TRBJ1-6|NA
TGCGCCAGCAGCCAAGGGTATCTGGACAGAGGGAATTCACCCCTCCACTTT
CASSQGYLDRGNSPLHF
>TRBV24-1|NA|TRBJ2-2|NA
TGTGCCACCCAAGACAGGACAAACACCGGGGAGCTGTTTTTT
CATQDRTNTGELFF
>TRBV6-2/TRBV6-3|NA|TRBJ1-2|NA
TGTGCCAGCAGCGCGGGGGGACCTTATGGCTACACCTTC
CASSAGGPYGYTF
>TRBV6-5|NA|TRBJ1-2|NA
TGTGCCAGCAGTTACGGGGGGGGGAAAGGCTACACCTTC
CASSYGGGKGYTF
>TRBV7-9|NA|TRBJ1-6|NA
TGTGCCAGCAGTCGGGACATGTTGACACCCCTCCACTTT
CASSRDMLTPLHF
>TRBV6-5|NA|TRBJ2-2|NA
TGTGCCAGCAGTTACTTCGGGGACACCGGGGAGCTGTTTTTT
CASSYFGDTGELFF
>TRBV5-6|TRBD1|TRBJ1-2|NA
TGTGCCAGCAGCGTAGCAGGGGGCAGGCATGGCTACACCTTC
CASSVAGGRHGYTF
>TRBV2|NA|TRBJ1-2|NA
TGTGCCAGCAGTGAAGGCATGGGAGTTTTCTATGGCTACACCTTC
CASSEGMGVFYGYTF
>TRBV20-1|NA|TRBJ2-2|once
TGCAGTGCTAGTCCCCCCCCGACTAGAGACACCGGGGAGCTGTTTTTT
CSASPPPTRDTGELFF
>TRBV24-1|NA|TRBJ2-7|NA
TGTGCCACCAGTGACACCCGGGGAGCTGACGAGCAGTACTTC
CATSDTRGADEQYF
>TRBV28|NA|TRBJ1-6|NA
TGTGCCAGCAGCCTTCGACACGACGATAATTCACCCCTCCACTTT
CASSLRHDDNSPLHF
>TRBV13|NA|TRBJ1-2|NA
TGTGCCAGCAGCTTAAGCCTAGCTAACTATGGCTACACCTTC
CASSLSLANYGYTF
>TRBV19|TRBD2|TRBJ2-6|few
TGTGCCACGGGACTAGCGGGGTTTGGGGCCAACGTCCTGACTTTC
CATGLAGFGANVLTF
>TRBV6-2/TRBV6-3|TRBD2|TRBJ2-1|once
TGTGCCAGCAGTTACGTTTCGGGGGGGTATAGTGAGCAGTTCTTC
CASSYVSGGYSEQFF
>TRBV11-2|NA|TRBJ1-1|NA
TGTGCCAGCAGCCCCTCATACAGGCCGAACACTGAAGCTTTCTTT
CASSPSYRPNTEAFF
>TRBV19|NA|TRBJ1-2|NA
TGTGCCAGTAGTATATTTAAGGGGGACTATGGCTACACCTTC
CASSIFKGDYGYTF
>TRBV5-1|TRBD1|TRBJ1-2|once
TGCGCCAGCAGCTTTAAAGCAGGGGGTAATGGCTACACCTTC
CASSFKAGGNGYTF
>TRBV6-5|TRBD2|TRBJ2-3|NA
TGTGCCGCTCCTTTGTGGGGGGGGATTTCAGATACGCAGTATTTT
CAAPLWGGISDTQYF
>TRBV19|TRBD1|TRBJ2-7|few
TGTGCCAGTAGCACACCTAGGACAGGGCACGAGCAGTACTTC
CASSTPRTGHEQYF
>TRBV24-1|TRBD1|TRBJ1-2|NA
TGTGCCACCAGTGGTGACAGGGTCAACTATGGCTACACCTTC
CATSGDRVNYGYTF
>TRBV4-3|TRBD1|TRBJ2-7|NA
TGCGCCAGCAGCGTGGGACAGGGGTCCTACGAGCAGTACTTC
CASSVGQGSYEQYF
>TRBV10-2|NA|TRBJ2-7|NA
TGCGCCAGCAGTGAGCCCTCGACACGAGTCCACGAGCAGTACTTC
CASSEPSTRVHEQYF
>TRBV29-1|NA|TRBJ1-3|NA
TGCAGCGCGGAGGGACTAACCTACTCTGGAAACACCATATATTTT
CSAEGLTYSGNTIYF
>TRBV4-1|TRBD2|TRBJ2-3|once
TGCGCCAGCAGCCAAGATCTTAAGCGGGGGGGCGAGGGGACGCAGTATTTT
CASSQDLKRGGEGTQYF